The 27 T cell receptor beta chains below were found in one sample sequenced in a study of blood T cells in healthy people across ages. Primed by a sample-barcoded 5' primer and a J-beta primer mix, a second PCR proceeded for 7 to 11 cycles. TCRdb passed the 5' RACE reads through MiXCR, listing each CDR3 protein once. The top ten hold roughly 2.1% of the sample, which has over 1.5 million distinct CDR3 sequences, about 49% seen once. Sequences were obtained from blood. The receptors originated from a middle-aged woman in good health.

Points on this clonotype: Relative to the germline gene, one junction end is altered; a read error may explain this. V usage is TRBV2 and J usage is TRBJ1-2; 8 bases are shared with TRBD1. CDR3 length equals 16 residues. Germline-derived CDR1 and CDR2 are SNHLY and FYNNEI. This CDR3 reads CANSARGQGGSYGYTF. In nucleotides, the CDR3 is TGTGCCAACAGTGCACGCGGACAGGGAGGATCCTATGGCTACACCTTC.

The rearrangement uses TRBV5-1 and TRBJ2-1; possibly TRBD2 for D (6 bases). The germline V gene has CDR1 SGHRS and CDR2 YFSETQ. The CDR3 extends over 13 amino acids. V lost 4 bases and J lost 9, with 14 bases in between. The chain's CDR3 is CASSGGDGGEQFF. CDR3 bases: TGCGCCAGCAGCGGCGGGGACGGCGGTGAGCAGTTCTTC.

This sequence joins TRBV4-3 and TRBJ1-2, with 8 bases lining up with TRBD1. J gave up 8 bases and V 5 bases, and 7 bases lay outside the gene matches. The CDR3 extends over 13 amino acids. Germline V CDR1 and CDR2: LGHNA, YSLEER. The CDR3: CASSERTGYGYTF. CDR3 coding DNA: TGCGCCAGCAGCGAACGGACAGGGTACGGCTACACCTTC.

The chain carries TRBV7-9 and TRBJ2-7, with D possibly called TRBD1 or TRBD2 (5 bases each). CDR1 and CDR2 from the germline V gene are SEHNR and FQNEAQ (reference sequence). The V end was cut by 5 bases, the J end by 6 bases, with 17 bases between. This CDR3 contains 14 residues. CDR3 loop: CASSPVSGLSEQYF. The CDR3 coding sequence is TGTGCCAGCAGCCCTGTTTCGGGGCTAAGCGAGCAGTACTTC.

To note about this clonotype: A much larger clone is a single base away; this may be a read error. The chain carries TRBV7-9 and TRBJ2-5; TRBD2 might be the D (5 bases). The CDR3 extends over 13 amino acids. Germline loops: CDR1 SEHNR, CDR2 FQNEAQ (reference sequence). The CDR3 is CTSSLEGKETQYF. DNA for the CDR3: TGTACCAGCAGCTTAGAGGGAAAGGAGACCCAGTACTTC.

For this clonotype: A junction end diverges from the germline sequence, so it may reflect a read error. This sequence joins TRBV7-2 and TRBJ2-7, with 7 bases matching TRBD2. CDR3 size: 12 residues. CDR1 is SGHTA and CDR2 is FQGNSA in the germline V gene. The DNA for the CDR3 is TGTGCCAGCAGCTTGGGAGGGGCCGAGCGGTACTTC. Protein sequence: CASSLGGAERYF.

This clonotype was counted a few times. This sequence joins TRBV5-1 and TRBJ2-3; D not certain. Trimming shortened V by 5 bases and J by 1 base, and 17 bases separated the two germline ends. This CDR3 is 16 amino acids long. Germline values: CDR1 SGHRS, CDR2 YFSETQ. As DNA, the CDR3 is TGCGCCAGCAGGTTGCTACCGGACGAAGGCACAGATACGCAGTATTTT. Its protein product is CASRLLPDEGTDTQYF. Full variable domain (remainder filled in from reference TRBV5-1 and TRBJ2-3): KAGVTQTPRYLIKTRGQQVTLSCSPISGHRSVSWYQQTPGQGLQFLFEYFSETQRNKGNFPGRFSGRQFSNSRSEMNVSTLELGDSALYLCASRLLPDEGTDTQYFGPGTRLTVL.

The chain couples TRBV6-2 or TRBV6-3 to TRBJ2-7; 8 bases fit TRBD2. The CDR3 consists of 14 residues. Germline CDR1 is MNHEY and CDR2 is SVGEGT. J was trimmed by 3 bases and V by 11 bases; bases with no gene match: 12. The CDR3 protein is CAPPGGSPFYEQYF. CDR3 nucleotides: TGTGCCCCACCGGGGGGGTCCCCATTCTACGAGCAGTACTTC.

V gene TRBV20-1 combines with J gene TRBJ2-1, with D unresolved. This CDR3 comprises 14 residues. CDR1 is DFQATT and CDR2 is SNEGSKA in the germline V gene (reference sequence). Trimming took off 3 bases at V and 0 bases at J, with 9 bases between the two ends. CDR3 nucleotide sequence: TGCAGTGCTAGCTCAATAAGCTCCTACAATGAGCAGTTCTTC. Its translation is CSASSISSYNEQFF.

The chain has TRBV9 and TRBJ2-5, with 7 bases that match TRBD2. V trimming: 7 bases; J trimming: 2 bases; junction bases outside the gene matches: 8. Germline V gives CDR1 SGDLS, CDR2 YYNGEE. The CDR3 loop spans 14 amino acids. CDR3 residues: CASGEGRMQETQYF. CDR3 nucleotides: TGTGCCAGCGGGGAGGGGAGGATGCAAGAGACCCAGTACTTC. Full variable domain (remainder filled in from reference TRBV9 and TRBJ2-5): DSGVTQTPKHLITATGQRVTLRCSPRSGDLSVYWYQQSLDQGLQFLIQYYNGEERAKGNILERFSAQQFPDLHSELNLSSLELGDSALYFCASGEGRMQETQYFGPGTRLLVL.

The chain is built from TRBV27 and TRBJ2-1; 8 positions agree with TRBD2. The J call may be mistaken, given a closer DNA end match to TRBJ2-7. This CDR3 contains 16 residues. Germline CDR1 reads MNHEY; CDR2 reads SMNVEV (reference sequence). This CDR3 is CASSAVAGQTYNEQYF. CDR3 nucleotide sequence: TGTGCCAGCAGTGCCGTAGCGGGGCAAACCTACAATGAGCAGTACTTC.

This clonotype was observed a single time. Given a much more abundant clone one base away, this may be a read error. The chain links TRBV5-5 to TRBJ2-6; the match to TRBD1 covers 8 bases. Germline CDR1 is SGHKS and CDR2 is YYEKEE (reference sequence). The CDR3 totals 17 residues. CDR3 DNA: TGTGCCAGCAGCCCGACAGGGGCCAGCTCTGGGGCCAACGTCCTGCCTTTC. This gives the protein CASSPTGASSGANVLPF.

J is TRBJ2-7 and V is TRBV20-1, with no clear D. The V gene lost 5 bases and the J gene lost 5 bases, with 10 bases spanning the gap. The CDR3 is 11 residues long. CDR1 and CDR2 (germline): DFQATT, SNEGSKA (reference sequence). The CDR3 loop is CSAVGEDEQYF. Here the CDR3 DNA reads TGCAGTGCTGTTGGGGAAGACGAGCAGTACTTC.

V and J are TRBV7-9 and TRBJ2-3, with 9 bases aligning to TRBD1. This CDR3 is built from 16 residues. Trimming at V came to 6 bases and at J to 0 bases, leaving 7 bases not matched to a gene. CDR1 is SEHNR and CDR2 is FQNEAQ in the germline V gene (reference sequence). CDR3 region: CASRKGQGVSTDTQYF. The DNA of the CDR3 is TGTGCCAGCAGGAAGGGACAGGGAGTTAGCACAGATACGCAGTATTTT.

V and J are TRBV2 and TRBJ2-5; D gene ambiguous. This CDR3 is 12 amino acids long. Deletions cut 4 bases from V and 13 bases from J, with 16 bases between. The germline V gene has CDR1 SNHLY and CDR2 FYNNEI. CDR3: CASSGEADPPYF. CDR3 coding DNA: TGTGCCAGCAGTGGAGAGGCAGATCCCCCGTACTTC. Using reference TRBV2 and TRBJ2-5 for the parts outside the CDR3, the full variable domain is EPEVTQTPSHQVTQMGQEVILRCVPISNHLYFYWYRQILGQKVEFLVSFYNNEISEKSEIFDDQFSVERPDGSNFTLKIRSTKLEDSAMYFCASSGEADPPYFGPGTRLLVL.

The chain has TRBV7-9 and TRBJ1-4; unclear D gene. V was cut by 1 base and J by 4 bases, with 7 bases left in between. Germline V gene sequence: CDR1 SEHNR, CDR2 FQNEAQ (reference sequence). The CDR3 totals 14 residues. The CDR3 is CASSLGTYNEKLFF. DNA of the CDR3: TGTGCCAGCAGCTTAGGGACCTATAATGAAAAACTGTTTTTT.

The chain links TRBV29-1 to TRBJ2-3, with D possibly TRBD2 on 6 matching bases. V lost 3 bases to trimming and J lost 1 base, with 8 bases between them. CDR1 is SQVTM and CDR2 is ANQGSEA in the germline V gene. This CDR3 has 13 residues. CDR3 loop: CSVEGGGTDTQYF. The DNA of the CDR3 is TGCAGCGTTGAGGGCGGGGGCACAGATACGCAGTATTTT.

The chain uses TRBV5-1 and TRBJ2-7, with a weak D call TRBD1 (5 bases). The V gene lost 5 bases and the J gene lost 3 bases, with 15 bases spanning the gap. The CDR3 covers 14 residues. Germline CDR1 reads SGHRS; CDR2 reads YFSETQ. CDR3 in amino acids: CASRSNRLVYEQYF. CDR3 nucleotide sequence: TGCGCCAGCAGAAGTAACAGGCTTGTCTACGAGCAGTACTTC.

This chain links TRBV7-2 with TRBJ2-5; D unresolved. In germline, CDR1 is SGHTA, CDR2 FQGNSA. V was clipped by 0 bases and J by 2 bases, with 7 bases between them. The CDR3 has 14 amino acids. CDR3 sequence (DNA): TGTGCCAGCAGCTTAGCAGGTTGGCAAGAGACCCAGTACTTC. This sequence encodes CASSLAGWQETQYF. Full variable domain (outside the CDR3, taken from reference TRBV7-2 and TRBJ2-5): GAGVSQSPSNKVTEKGKDVELRCDPISGHTALYWYRQSLGQGLEFLIYFQGNSAPDKSGLPSDRFSAERTGGSVSTLTIQRTQQEDSAVYLCASSLAGWQETQYFGPGTRLLVL.

The chain is built from TRBV18 and TRBJ2-5; a weak D match, TRBD1 (5 bases). Trimming left V 5 bases short and J 2 bases short, with 9 bases between. CDR3 length: 13 amino acids. Germline CDR1 KGHSH, CDR2 LQKENI. CDR3 sequence reads: CASSSKGQETQYF. The DNA for the CDR3 is TGTGCCAGCTCATCAAAGGGGCAAGAGACCCAGTACTTC.

DNA for the CDR3: TGTGCCAGCAGTTCTAGCAAGGCCCAGTACTTC. It is translated as CASSSSKAQYF. The J gene is TRBJ2-7, the V gene TRBV6-6, with D tentatively TRBD2 (5 bases). Germline CDR1 is MNHNY and CDR2 is SVGAGI (reference sequence). CDR3 length: 11 residues. Trimming left V 4 bases short and J 10 bases short, with 11 bases between.

V gene TRBV7-2 combines with J gene TRBJ1-5; D gene unclear. The CDR3 contains 14 residues. Trimming took 5 bases from V and 4 from J, leaving 12 bases between them. Per germline, CDR1 SGHTA and CDR2 FQGNSA. CDR3 in DNA: TGTGCCAGCAGCCCCGCGGGTAGTAATCAGCCCCAGCATTTT. This codes for CASSPAGSNQPQHF.

The chain carries TRBV7-2 and TRBJ1-5; D remains unclear. The length of the CDR3 is 16 residues. The germline V and J ends were trimmed by 4 bases and 0 bases, with 13 bases remaining between them. Germline CDR1 reads SGHTA; CDR2 reads FQGNSA. CDR3 residues: CASSSERAYSNQPQHF. CDR3 DNA sequence: TGTGCCAGCAGCTCAGAGAGGGCCTATAGCAATCAGCCCCAGCATTTT.

The chain joins TRBV25-1 to TRBJ2-1, with TRBD2 matching over 7 bases. Germline CDR1 reads MGHDK; CDR2 reads SYGVNS. The junction had 8 bases not matched to a gene; V was cut back by 1 base and J by 5 bases. The CDR3 totals 16 residues. CDR3 DNA sequence: TGTGCCAGCAGTGAATTCCCTAGCGGAACTAACAATGAGCAGTTCTTC. Its protein product is CASSEFPSGTNNEQFF. Together with reference TRBV25-1 and TRBJ2-1, the CDR3 gives the full variable domain: EADIYQTPRYLVIGTGKKITLECSQTMGHDKMYWYQQDPGMELHLIHYSYGVNSTEKGDLSSESTVSRIRTEHFPLTLESARPSHTSQYLCASSEFPSGTNNEQFFGPGTRLTVL.

The chain joins TRBV6-6 to TRBJ2-5; D is perhaps TRBD1 (6 bases). This CDR3 region has 14 residues. Germline values: CDR1 MNHNY, CDR2 SVGAGI (reference sequence). Trimming shortened V by 4 bases and J by 2 bases, and 11 bases separated the two germline ends. The CDR3 nucleotides are TGTGCCAGCAGTTCCATTGGACAGCAAGAGACCCAGTACTTC. Protein sequence: CASSSIGQQETQYF.

This chain connects TRBV12-3 or TRBV12-4 to TRBJ2-4; D possibly corresponds to TRBD1 (6 bases). The tail of the sequence fits TRBJ2-7 better, so the J call may be wrong. This CDR3 is built from 13 residues. CDR3 DNA: TGTGCCAGCAGCCCCGGGGACATACACGAGCAGTACTTC. Amino acid sequence: CASSPGDIHEQYF.

The chain carries TRBV10-3 and TRBJ2-1, with TRBD1 identical over 9 bases. Per the germline V gene, CDR1 is ENHRY and CDR2 is SYGVKD. The CDR3 contains 14 residues. J was trimmed by 1 base and V by 10 bases; bases with no gene match: 5. CDR3 nucleotide sequence: TGTGCCACCAGACAGGGGGGTTCCTACAATGAGCAGTTCTTC. Amino acid sequence: CATRQGGSYNEQFF.